This T cell receptor beta chain was profiled in a study of T-cell reconstitution after alpha-beta-depleted transplantation in children (TCRdb year 2016). In terms of the full investigation: The study quantitatively tracked T-cell immune reconstitution after TCRalphabeta/CD19-depleted allogeneic hematopoietic cell transplantation in children using TCR repertoire profiling.

From its cysteine to its phenylalanine, the CDR3 spans 15 amino acids. The sequence is cut down to CDR3 DNA, 45 bases in frame from base 1. Trimming at the junction amounts to 6 bases on V and 1 base on J, and the germline ends lie 13 bases apart. CDR1 and CDR2, per the germline V gene (reference sequence), are LNHNV and YYDKDF. The library was made by PCR. TCRdb lists the instrument as Illumina HiSeq 2500. Molecular barcoding was employed in the preparation of TCR libraries, with unique molecular identifiers being used to normalize TCRbeta repertoire quantification. Clones were called with MiXCR by TCRdb after fastp trimmed the public reads at Q25, and only in-frame beta chains were retained. Each entry merges the rows of one CDR3 protein and shows their most common DNA and genes. This sample lists approximately 210,000 distinct CDR3 sequences; roughly a sixth were detected once. The ten largest clones represent around 44% of the sample.

Read against the paper, the sample's treatment or condition label means: allogeneic hematopoietic cell transplantation with graft depleted of TCRalphabeta T cells and CD19 B cells. TCRalphabeta/CD19-depleted allogeneic hematopoietic cell grafts were given to the transplant recipients, all of whom were children. General conclusions and limits of the study: The apparently early recovery of alphabetaT-cell counts about two months after transplant reportedly depended on only several hundred rapidly expanded clones that came from non-depleted graft cells. In some patients, high TCRbeta diversity at day 60 was attributed to recipient T cells and intrathymic progenitors that had survived conditioning. Over the following months the frequencies of hyperexpanded clones went down, and after one year T-cell counts and TCRbeta diversity were mostly credited to newly produced T cells.

This clonotype was seen more than once but under ten times. Its antigen is currently not known. No qualities accompany the bases; no much larger clone lies one base away. Here the sequenced sample was PBMCs, mostly from graft donor cells, taken 360 days after TCRalphabeta/CD19-depleted stem cell transplant. This receptor was identified in a male patient between 2 and 10 years old who had a stem cell transplant for acute lymphoblastic leukemia, so the T cells may come from the graft donor. The chain uses TRBV15 and TRBJ1-5; 5 matching bases give a weak D call of TRBD1. The nucleotides are TGTGCCACCAGGAGGGGAGGAGGAAGCAATCAGCCCCAGCATTTT. This codes for CATRRGGGSNQPQHF. Beyond the CDR3, the reference TRBV15 and TRBJ1-5 genes provide the residues; the full variable domain reads: DAMVIQNPRYQVTQFGKPVTLSCSQTLNHNVMYWYQQKSSQAPKLLFHYYDKDFNNEADTPDNFQSRRPNTSFCFLDIRSPGLGDTAMYLCATRRGGGSNQPQHFGDGTRLSIL.